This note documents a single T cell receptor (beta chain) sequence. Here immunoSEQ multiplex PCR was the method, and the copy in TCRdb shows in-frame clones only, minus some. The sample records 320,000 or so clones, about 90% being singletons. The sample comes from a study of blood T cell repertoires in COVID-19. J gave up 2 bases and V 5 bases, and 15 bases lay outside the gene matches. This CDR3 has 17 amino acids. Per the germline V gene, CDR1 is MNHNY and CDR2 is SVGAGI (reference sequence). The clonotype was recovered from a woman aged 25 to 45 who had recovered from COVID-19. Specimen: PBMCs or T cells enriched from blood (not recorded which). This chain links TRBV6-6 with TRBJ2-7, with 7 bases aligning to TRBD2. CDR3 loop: CASSPPLKGLRAYEQYF. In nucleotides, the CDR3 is TGTGCCAGCAGTCCCCCCCTCAAGGGACTACGGGCCTACGAGCAGTACTTC.